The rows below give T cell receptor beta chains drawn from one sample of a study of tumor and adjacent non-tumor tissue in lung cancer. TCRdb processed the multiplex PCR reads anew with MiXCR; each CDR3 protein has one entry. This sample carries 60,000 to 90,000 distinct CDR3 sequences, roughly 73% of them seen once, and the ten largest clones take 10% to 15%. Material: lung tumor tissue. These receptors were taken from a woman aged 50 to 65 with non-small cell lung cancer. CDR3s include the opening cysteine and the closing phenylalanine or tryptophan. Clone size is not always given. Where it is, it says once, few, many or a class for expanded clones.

CDR3: CASSFRTVGYEQYF; J: TRBJ2-7; V: TRBV5-1; size: -
CDR3: CAITWGNIGELFF; J: TRBJ2-2; V: TRBV4-1; size: -
CDR3: CASSFPRKNTEAFF; J: TRBJ1-1; V: TRBV5-8; size: -
CDR3: CASSLGHTREGYGFTF; J: TRBJ1-2; V: TRBV7-9; size: -
CDR3: CAGSYVGQQETQYF; J: TRBJ2-5; V: TRBV6-5; size: -
CDR3: CASSLGSQATGELFF; J: TRBJ2-2; V: TRBV11-3; size: -
CDR3: CASDDRGLAEGPYNEQFF; J: TRBJ2-1; V: TRBV6-2/TRBV6-3; size: -
CDR3: CATSTRDRDEELFF; J: TRBJ1-4; V: TRBV15; size: few
CDR3: CVSSSTDRSFGNTIYF; J: TRBJ1-3; V: TRBV12-3/TRBV12-4; size: -
CDR3: CDSSIDGGSNVGQLFF; J: TRBJ2-2; V: TRBV11-3; size: -
CDR3: CVSSPGGLVGVGEQFF; J: TRBJ2-1; V: TRBV11-2; size: -
CDR3: CASSLSGRPTEAFF; J: TRBJ1-1; V: TRBV6-5; size: -
CDR3: CASCLTDNYGYTF; J: TRBJ1-2; V: TRBV11-2; size: -
CDR3: CASSYAGSGREKLFF; J: TRBJ1-4; V: TRBV6-5; size: -
CDR3: CASSQDHRKETWYF; J: TRBJ2-5; V: TRBV4-1; size: -
CDR3: CASSLGIRTGELFF; J: TRBJ2-2; V: TRBV28; size: -
CDR3: CASNESRSNYGYTF; J: TRBJ1-2; V: TRBV10-2; size: -
CDR3: CASRYAQGRETHYF; J: TRBJ2-5; V: TRBV6-6; size: -
CDR3: CASSLLSTGVGGANVLTF; J: TRBJ2-6; V: TRBV5-6; size: -
CDR3: CAIEGLGAEQPQHF; J: TRBJ1-5; V: TRBV10-3; size: -
CDR3: CASSLAGLDFANTGELFF; J: TRBJ2-2; V: TRBV7-8; size: many
CDR3: CASSLVGDRGREQYF; J: TRBJ2-7; V: TRBV5-1; size: many
CDR3: CSVREEENTETLF; J: TRBJ1-1; V: TRBV29-1; size: once
CDR3: CACSFRGRGDTQYF; J: TRBJ2-3; V: TRBV6-5; size: -
CDR3: CAWSGAAGHAEAFF; J: TRBJ1-1; V: TRBV30; size: -
CDR3: CVSTLSSYEQYF; J: TRBJ2-7; V: TRBV6-1; size: -
CDR3: CASSLRMVAQGVSQYF; J: TRBJ2-5; V: TRBV5-4; size: few
CDR3: CASSQDLANNQPQHF; J: TRBJ1-5; V: TRBV4-2; size: -
CDR3: CPSSYEGTGAYEQYF; J: TRBJ2-7; V: TRBV6-2/TRBV6-3; size: -
CDR3: CASSLGRRETADTRYF; J: TRBJ2-3; V: TRBV11-3; size: -
CDR3: CACSYNLARYNEQFF; J: TRBJ2-1; V: TRBV6-6; size: -
CDR3: CATSDSGGTETQYF; J: TRBJ2-5; V: TRBV24-1; size: many
CDR3: CASGMDSETDTAYF; J: TRBJ2-3; V: TRBV6-2/TRBV6-3; size: -
CDR3: CASSQESGSSYNEQFF; J: TRBJ2-1; V: TRBV4-1; size: -
CDR3: CASSIGLAGAGCTDTQYF; J: TRBJ2-3; V: TRBV11-3; size: -